The 27 T cell receptor beta chains listed next were all sequenced from one sample in a study of blood T cell repertoires in COVID-19. Using immunoSEQ multiplex PCR, the repertoire was profiled, and TCRdb retains in-frame clones only, with some absent. The table records roughly 250,000 clones, 75% to 85% of them present only once. Sequencing input: peripheral blood. Every receptor here comes from a human donor in a cohort sampled during active COVID-19.

This sequence joins TRBV15 and TRBJ2-7; possibly TRBD1 for D (6 bases). This CDR3 contains 14 residues. Germline V gives CDR1 LNHNV, CDR2 YYDKDF (reference sequence). Trimming left V 3 bases short and J 3 bases short, with 12 bases between. The DNA for the CDR3 is TGTGCCACCAGCAGTGAGCTGGACAGCTACGAGCAGTACTTC. Its translation: CATSSELDSYEQYF.

This chain joins TRBV2 and TRBJ1-6; 8 bases match TRBD1. The CDR3 has 17 amino acids. The J segment lost 6 bases and the V segment lost 6 bases, leaving 13 bases of the junction unmatched. The germline V gene has CDR1 SNHLY and CDR2 FYNNEI. The CDR3 DNA follows: TGTGCCAGCAGGGGGGGCCCCCCAGGGGGCTCTAATTCACCCCTCCACTTT. Translated: CASRGGPPGGSNSPLHF.

This clone has a handful of counts. This rearrangement joins TRBV11-2 to TRBJ1-3, with D tentatively TRBD1 (6 bases). The ends were cut back, 2 bases at V and 0 bases at J, with 11 bases in the middle. The CDR3 loop spans 16 amino acids. Germline lookup yields CDR1 SGHAT and CDR2 FQNNGV. The CDR3 protein is CASSLIGGLSGNTIYF. Here the CDR3 DNA reads TGTGCCAGCAGCTTAATAGGGGGTCTCTCTGGAAACACCATATATTTT.

V is TRBV3-1 (or the pseudogene TRBV3-2) and J is TRBJ2-3; D might be TRBD1 (5 bases). Germline values: CDR1 LGHDT, CDR2 YNNKEL (reference sequence). CDR3 length: 16 residues. With 1 base removed from V and 1 base from J, the gap between germline ends came to 12 bases. The CDR3 here is CASSQGLARGTDTQYF. The CDR3 region has the DNA TGTGCCAGCAGCCAAGGGTTAGCCAGGGGCACAGATACGCAGTATTTT.

J is TRBJ1-5 and V is TRBV12-3 or TRBV12-4; a possible D gene is TRBD1 (6 bases). Trimming took off 4 bases at V and 7 bases at J, with 8 bases between the two ends. This CDR3 contains 12 residues. The CDR3 region is CASSSGQQPQHF. CDR3 nucleotide sequence: TGTGCCAGCAGTTCCGGACAGCAGCCCCAGCATTTT.

V and J are TRBV18 and TRBJ2-6; D gene uncertain. This CDR3 comprises 15 residues. V lost 2 bases and J 1 base, leaving 6 bases between the germline ends. From germline, CDR1 is KGHSH and CDR2 LQKENI. This CDR3 reads CASSPVHSGANVLTF. DNA of the CDR3: TGTGCCAGCTCACCAGTCCATTCTGGGGCCAACGTCCTGACTTTC.

The V and J genes are TRBV5-1 and TRBJ2-7; tentative D call: TRBD2 (6 bases). Trimming removed 0 bases at V and 3 bases at J, with 13 bases between. Germline V lookup: CDR1 SGHRS, CDR2 YFSETQ. This CDR3 region has 15 residues. CDR3 sequence reads: CASSLARDWIYEQYF. In DNA, the CDR3 is TGCGCCAGCAGCTTGGCCCGGGACTGGATCTACGAGCAGTACTTC.

V and J are TRBV7-6 and TRBJ2-5; 11 nucleotides match TRBD2. V shed 3 bases, J shed 4 bases, and the junction held 4 bases outside the gene matches. This CDR3 region has 15 residues. The germline V gene has CDR1 SGHVS and CDR2 FNYEAQ. The CDR3 sequence is CASSLTSGAGETQYF. DNA for the CDR3: TGTGCCAGCAGCTTGACTAGCGGGGCAGGAGAGACCCAGTACTTC.

The gene calls are TRBV5-1 and TRBJ2-7; 11 nucleotides line up with TRBD2. J was trimmed by 6 bases and V by 4 bases; bases with no gene match: 6. Germline CDR1 is SGHRS and CDR2 is YFSETQ. The CDR3 covers 14 residues. Written as DNA, the CDR3 is TGCGCCAGCAGCCCCGGGACTAGCGGTCTCGAGCAGTACTTC. Translating it yields CASSPGTSGLEQYF.

This chain connects TRBV10-1 to TRBJ1-2, with D hard to call. This CDR3 has 13 amino acids. With 0 bases removed from V and 9 bases from J, the gap between germline ends came to 11 bases. The germline gives CDR1 WNHNN, CDR2 SYGVQD (reference sequence). The CDR3 bases are TGCGCCAGCAGTGAGTCGAGTAGCAGAAGCTACACCTTC. Protein: CASSESSSRSYTF.

The chain employs TRBV19 and TRBJ1-4; tentative D call: TRBD1 (6 bases). The CDR3 spans 13 residues. Germline CDR1 LNHDA, CDR2 SQIVND (reference sequence). The V end lost 9 bases, the J end lost 0 bases, and 8 bases lay between the germline ends. The CDR3 spells CASWTATNEKLFF. For the CDR3, the DNA is TGTGCCAGCTGGACAGCAACTAATGAAAAACTGTTTTTT.

The chain has TRBV29-1 and TRBJ1-1; TRBD1 is a possible D gene (6 bases). Germline CDR1 is SQVTM and CDR2 is ANQGSEA. The CDR3 is made up of 13 amino acids. V lost 5 bases to trimming and J lost 2 bases, with 12 bases between them. The CDR3 nucleotides are TGCAGCGTTAAGTACAGGGATAACACTGAAGCTTTCTTT. This sequence encodes CSVKYRDNTEAFF.

The CDR3 sequence is CASSPAGTSYETQYF. The CDR3 DNA follows: TGTGCCAGCTCACCCGCCGGGACTAGTTATGAGACCCAGTACTTC. The V call is TRBV18, the J call TRBJ2-5; 8 bases are shared with TRBD2. Trimming at V came to 3 bases and at J to 5 bases, leaving 8 bases not matched to a gene. CDR1 is KGHSH and CDR2 is LQKENI in the germline V gene. This CDR3 region has 15 residues.

This clone is a singleton in its sample. The rearrangement uses TRBV24-1 and TRBJ1-5, with 7 bases fitting TRBD1. The ends lost 5 bases at V and 4 bases at J; junction bases unmatched: 10. The CDR3 length is 16 residues. Germline V gene data show CDR1 as KGHDR and CDR2 as SFDVKD. CDR3 DNA: TGTGCCACCAGTGCGAAGGGGGCAGGGACGAATCAGCCCCAGCATTTT. Amino acid sequence: CATSAKGAGTNQPQHF.

The V gene is TRBV6-1, the J gene TRBJ2-3, with D possibly matching TRBD2 (6 bases). This CDR3 spans 15 amino acids. With 2 bases removed from V and 6 bases from J, the gap between germline ends came to 15 bases. Germline V gene data show CDR1 as MNHNS and CDR2 as SASEGT. The CDR3 protein is CASSERSGDRDTQYF. The DNA of the CDR3 is TGTGCCAGCAGTGAAAGATCGGGGGACCGGGATACGCAGTATTTT.

The V gene is TRBV6-4, the J gene TRBJ2-7; 11 nucleotides match TRBD2. The V and J ends lost 6 bases and 6 bases, in that order; junction bases with no gene match: 7. This CDR3 is built from 14 residues. Germline V gives CDR1 MRHNA, CDR2 SNTAGT. The CDR3 protein is CASSLAGGSGEQYF. The CDR3 nucleotides read TGTGCCAGCAGCCTAGCGGGAGGATCGGGCGAGCAGTACTTC.

The chain joins TRBV19 to TRBJ2-6; weak D call: TRBD2 (5 bases). The CDR3 extends over 16 amino acids. V shed 4 bases and J shed 4 bases, with 14 bases lying between them. Germline values: CDR1 LNHDA, CDR2 SQIVND (reference sequence). The CDR3 DNA sequence: TGTGCCAGTAGTAGCCACACGGGGAACGGGGCCAACGTCCTGACTTTC. Translated, it gives CASSSHTGNGANVLTF.

This clone occurred a few times. This chain connects TRBV9 to TRBJ1-6; maybe TRBD1 (6 bases). Germline-derived CDR1 and CDR2 are SGDLS and YYNGEE. Trimming took 0 bases from V and 7 from J, leaving 14 bases between them. CDR3 length: 16 amino acids. The CDR3 sequence: CASSVDPQGMNSPLHF. The DNA of the CDR3 is TGTGCCAGCAGCGTAGATCCACAGGGAATGAATTCACCCCTCCACTTT.

This clone turned up a few times. The chain links TRBV19 to TRBJ2-7; TRBD1 matches 7 bases. This CDR3 contains 15 residues. V gave up 4 bases and J gave up 2 bases; unmatched junction bases: 8. Germline CDR1 reads LNHDA; CDR2 reads SQIVND (reference sequence). The CDR3 region has the DNA TGTGCCAGTAGTACTCGACAGGGTTCAGCCTACGAGCAGTACTTC. Its protein product is CASSTRQGSAYEQYF.

This clone was detected a few times. The chain carries TRBV15 and TRBJ1-4, with 7 bases that match TRBD1. The CDR3 runs 14 residues. V dropped 1 base and J dropped 8; count of bases not matched to a gene: 4. Germline V CDR1 and CDR2: LNHNV, YYDKDF (reference sequence). The CDR3 here is CATSRGRDSEKLFF. CDR3 coding DNA: TGTGCCACCAGCAGAGGGAGGGACAGCGAAAAACTGTTTTTT.

Remarks on this clone: Other DNA sequences within the sample encode an identical CDR3. The V and J genes are TRBV20-1 and TRBJ1-1; D uncertain. CDR1 is DFQATT and CDR2 is SNEGSKA in the germline V gene (reference sequence). V lost 5 bases and J 0 bases, leaving 4 bases between the germline ends. This CDR3 is 11 amino acids long. CDR3 nucleotide sequence: TGCAGTGCTTCCATGAACACTGAAGCTTTCTTT. Its translation is CSASMNTEAFF.

The gene calls are TRBV20-1 and TRBJ2-5; 9 bases agree with TRBD2. The germline gives CDR1 DFQATT, CDR2 SNEGSKA (reference sequence). CDR3 size: 15 residues. J was trimmed by 5 bases and V by 3 bases; bases with no gene match: 10. This chain's CDR3 is CSASDAGGPGETQYF. CDR3 DNA sequence: TGCAGTGCTAGTGACGCGGGAGGGCCAGGGGAGACCCAGTACTTC.

The chain carries TRBV10-3 and TRBJ1-1; tentative D call: TRBD1 (5 bases). The CDR3 has 14 amino acids. Germline assignment: CDR1 ENHRY and CDR2 SYGVKD. Trimming removed 6 bases at V and 1 base at J, with 12 bases between. This chain's CDR3 is CAIRDGGRNTEAFF. CDR3 nucleotides: TGTGCCATCAGGGACGGGGGGAGGAACACTGAAGCTTTCTTT.

This rearrangement joins TRBV7-9 to TRBJ1-1, with a tentative D call TRBD1 (5 bases). The germline V gene has CDR1 SEHNR and CDR2 FQNEAQ (reference sequence). This CDR3 is built from 15 residues. The V end was cut by 6 bases, the J end by 0 bases, with 14 bases between. The CDR3 reads CASSRRGSVNTEAFF. CDR3 coding DNA: TGTGCCAGCAGTAGGAGGGGTTCAGTGAACACTGAAGCTTTCTTT.

CDR3 sequence: CASSQPGAGLAGDTQYF. Here the CDR3 DNA reads TGTGCCAGCAGCCAACCCGGTGCGGGACTAGCGGGCGATACGCAGTATTTT. The J gene is TRBJ2-3, the V gene TRBV14; 12 bases are a match to TRBD2. The trim removed 2 bases at V and 6 bases at J, leaving 9 bases unmatched. Germline V CDR1 and CDR2: SGHDN, FVKESK. The CDR3 sequence is 17 residues long.

J is TRBJ2-3 and V is TRBV28; the D is unclear. V was cut by 4 bases and J by 6 bases, with 5 bases left in between. Per germline, CDR1 MDHEN and CDR2 SYDVKM. The CDR3 runs to 11 residues. CDR3 in DNA: TGTGCCAGCAGTTCCCTGGATACGCAGTATTTT. Its protein product is CASSSLDTQYF. The full variable domain, its missing parts supplied by reference TRBV28 and TRBJ2-3, is DVKVTQSSRYLVKRTGEKVFLECVQDMDHENMFWYRQDPGLGLRLIYFSYDVKMKEKGDIPEGYSVSREKKERFSLILESASTNQTSMYLCASSSLDTQYFGPGTRLTVL.

The rearrangement joins TRBV6-4 to TRBJ1-2; TRBD1 matches at 7 bases. J gave up 8 bases and V 6 bases, and 6 bases lay outside the gene matches. This CDR3 has 12 residues. Germline V CDR1 and CDR2: MRHNA, SNTAGT. The CDR3 is CASSGTVPGYTF. CDR3 DNA: TGTGCCAGCAGCGGGACAGTACCCGGCTACACCTTC.